The T cell receptor beta chain under discussion was sequenced for a study of blood T cell repertoires in COVID-19 (dated by TCRdb to the early 2020s). Study-wide context: Samples from collaborators originated in the United States, Italy and Spain and spanned both the acute and convalescent phases of COVID-19. The dataset comprised deeply sampled blood TCRbeta repertoires from subjects exposed to, actively infected with, or recovered from COVID-19. The prospective study material was composed of cDNA or gDNA derived from T cells, B-cell-depleted T cells, or PBMCs. The repertoires were released in a freely available public database meant as a resource for research on the immune response to SARS-CoV-2. Sample metadata almost always included a de-identified subject ID, COVID-19 status, age in years and sex. The samples were drawn from two sources: the first 160 participants of the ongoing ImmuneRACE study, and 1,200 or so subjects contributed by 6 global collaborators. Where available, HLA class I and class II types were obtained from metadata supplied by the sample provider rather than from assay-based typing.

Another Seattle source contributed samples from volunteer blood donors who had recovered from COVID-19. The collaborating institutions used their own protocols to collect whole blood in K2EDTA tubes. For TCRbeta analysis, collaborators shipped samples in one of three forms: frozen whole blood, isolated PBMCs, or DNA extracted from either of those sample types. What the work shows at the level of the full study, not this receptor alone: Clinical and demographic metadata were provided uncurated, with the amount varying by source and participant.

TCRbeta CDR3 regions were amplified from genomic DNA by means of the immunoSEQ Assay, a bias-controlled multiplex PCR. In the source study's methods: The number of nucleated cells in each sample was estimated by amplification of reference gene primers within the assay. To quantify the absolute abundance of each unique TCRbeta CDR3 rearrangement, sequence reads were collapsed and filtered. For each sample, productive Simpson clonality was calculated as the square root of Simpson's diversity index over productive rearrangements. TCRdb retrieved this table from immuneACCESS and kept in-frame rearrangements only. Not all clones are present; in checked studies, unresolved V genes account for under half, and no reason is known for the remainder. The DNA was the basis for D and trimming; V, J and clone size are from that table. The sample profile shows 300,000 or so clones; around 89% of them were found once. The ten largest clones capture 5.5% to 8.5% of the sample.

Comment on this clone: Its antigen is unknown. No clone much larger than this one lies a single base away; base qualities are absent.

Clipping removes 2 bases from V and 7 bases from J, with 8 as the unmatched junction base count. CDR1 SGHNT and CDR2 YYREEE are derived from the germline V gene (reference sequence). The CDR3 spans 15 residues, from the cysteine through the phenylalanine. Only CDR3 DNA is held: 45 bases, read in frame from base 1. The material sequenced was peripheral blood. The receptor was derived from a woman aged 25-40 years who had recovered from COVID-19. The V and J genes are TRBV5-4 and TRBJ2-2, with TRBD1 identical over 7 junction bases. The nucleotide sequence reads as follows: TGTGCCAGCAGCTTCCCCCAGGGGGAAAACGGGGAGCTGTTTTTT. Protein translation: CASSFPQGENGELFF.